These 18 T cell receptor beta chains were sequenced from one sample in a study of blood T cell repertoires in COVID-19. TCRdb keeps only in-frame clones here, not all; method: immunoSEQ multiplex PCR. Here the sample spans 200,000 to 250,000 clones, about 86% being singletons. Sequencing was carried out using peripheral blood. All receptors come from a woman under 40 who had recovered from COVID-19.

This chain joins TRBV29-1 and TRBJ2-7, with 10 positions matching TRBD2. The CDR3 covers 14 residues. In germline, CDR1 is SQVTM, CDR2 ANQGSEA. J gave up 6 bases and V 7 bases, and 12 bases lay outside the gene matches. The CDR3 DNA follows: TGCAGCGCAAGAGCGGGGGGGCGGTGGCCCGAGCAGTACTTC. The encoded protein is CSARAGGRWPEQYF.

The chain recombines TRBV5-1 with TRBJ2-5; perhaps TRBD2 as D (5 bases). This CDR3 spans 15 amino acids. Germline CDR1 and CDR2: SGHRS and YFSETQ. V shed 0 bases and J shed 5 bases, with 14 bases lying between them. The CDR3 region is CASSLGLAVLETQYF. For the CDR3, the DNA is TGCGCCAGCAGCTTGGGTCTAGCTGTCCTGGAGACCCAGTACTTC.

This clone appeared once. This could be a read error, since a much larger clone is one nucleotide away. This rearrangement joins TRBV9 to TRBJ2-1, with TRBD2 identical over 12 bases. Germline-derived CDR1 and CDR2 are SGDLS and YYNGEE. V was clipped by 4 bases and J by 9 bases; unmatched bases: 11. The CDR3 is made up of 16 amino acids. The CDR3 here is CASSIGPSGGASEQFF. The CDR3, as DNA: TGTGCCAGCAGCATAGGCCCTAGCGGGGGGGCCAGTGAGCAGTTCTTC.

The chain combines TRBV18 with TRBJ1-4, with 8 bases fitting TRBD1. V trimming: 8 bases; J trimming: 1 base; junction bases outside the gene matches: 3. Germline V gene sequence: CDR1 KGHSH, CDR2 LQKENI. The CDR3 loop spans 14 amino acids. The CDR3 DNA sequence: TGTGCCAGCAGAACAGGGGGAACTAATGAAAAACTGTTTTTT. Amino acids: CASRTGGTNEKLFF.

The genes are TRBV19 and TRBJ2-1; D perhaps matches TRBD2 (6 bases). Germline V gene sequence: CDR1 LNHDA, CDR2 SQIVND (reference sequence). CDR3 length: 16 amino acids. Trimming removed 6 bases from V and 2 bases from J, with 17 bases in between. CDR3: CASSVGGALTYNEQFF. The CDR3 DNA sequence: TGTGCCAGTAGCGTCGGAGGGGCACTGACCTACAATGAGCAGTTCTTC.

The rearrangement joins TRBV6-4 to TRBJ1-6, with D hard to call. The CDR3 sequence is 13 residues long. Germline V gene data show CDR1 as MRHNA and CDR2 as SNTAGT. V shed 2 bases and J shed 8 bases, with 7 bases lying between them. CDR3 in DNA: TGTGCCAGCAGTGACGATTCGGATTCACCCCTCCACTTT. Amino acid sequence: CASSDDSDSPLHF.

This clone turned up a few times. This sequence joins TRBV2 and TRBJ2-1; 7 bases line up with TRBD1. This CDR3 comprises 15 residues. The junction had 12 bases not matched to a gene; V was cut back by 7 bases and J by 6 bases. From germline, CDR1 is SNHLY and CDR2 FYNNEI. For the CDR3, the DNA is TGTGCCAGCAAAGGGGACAGCCCTAGCCGCAATGAGCAGTTCTTC. This gives the protein CASKGDSPSRNEQFF. Combining the CDR3 with reference TRBV2 and TRBJ2-1 gives the whole variable domain EPEVTQTPSHQVTQMGQEVILRCVPISNHLYFYWYRQILGQKVEFLVSFYNNEISEKSEIFDDQFSVERPDGSNFTLKIRSTKLEDSAMYFCASKGDSPSRNEQFFGPGTRLTVL.

This clone came up once. V usage is TRBV21-1 and J usage is TRBJ1-1. TRBV21-1 is recorded as a pseudogene. The CDR3 is 18 amino acids. CDR3 residues: CASSKADRRGTENTEAFF. The CDR3 nucleotides are TGTGCCAGCAGCAAAGCGGATCGCCGGGGGACGGAGAACACTGAAGCTTTCTTT.

The chain employs TRBV1 and TRBJ1-5; no DNA check was done on the table's D call, TRBD1. TRBV1 is designated a pseudogene. This CDR3 has 15 residues. The CDR3 loop reads CTSSQPRGYNQPQHF. As DNA, the CDR3 is TGCACCAGCAGCCAGCCGAGGGGGTACAATCAGCCCCAGCATTTT.

The chain combines TRBV18 with TRBJ2-3; D gene uncertain. CDR1 and CDR2 (germline): KGHSH, LQKENI. This CDR3 is built from 13 residues. Trimming took off 3 bases at V and 2 bases at J, with 6 bases between the two ends. The CDR3 bases are TGTGCCAGCTCACCTTTAAACACAGATACGCAGTATTTT. This codes for CASSPLNTDTQYF. The variable domain in full, with the rest retrieved from reference TRBV18 and TRBJ2-3, is NAGVMQNPRHLVRRRGQEARLRCSPMKGHSHVYWYRQLPEEGLKFMVYLQKENIIDESGMPKERFSAEFPKEGPSILRIQQVVRGDSAAYFCASSPLNTDTQYFGPGTRLTVL.

The chain is built from TRBV7-2 and TRBJ1-6, with 10 bases that match TRBD1. The CDR3 length is 19 residues. Germline CDR1 and CDR2: SGHTA and FQGNSA. The J segment lost 0 bases and the V segment lost 3 bases, leaving 8 bases of the junction unmatched. CDR3 amino acids: CASSFLWGQGSSYNSPLHF. The CDR3 region has the DNA TGTGCCAGCAGCTTCCTATGGGGACAGGGGAGCTCCTATAATTCACCCCTCCACTTT.

This sequence joins TRBV11-3 and TRBJ2-1, with 13 positions matching TRBD2. The V segment lost 5 bases and the J segment 8 bases; nucleotides outside the gene matches: 3. Germline V lookup: CDR1 SGHNT, CDR2 YENEEA. The CDR3 sequence is 14 residues long. The CDR3 is CASSRTSGGYEQFF. In nucleotides, the CDR3 is TGTGCCAGCAGCCGGACTAGCGGGGGTTATGAGCAGTTCTTC.

The V and J genes are TRBV2 and TRBJ1-2; no clear D. CDR1 is SNHLY, CDR2 FYNNEI, per germline. V was cut by 4 bases and J by 4 bases, with 7 bases left in between. The CDR3 consists of 12 residues. Here the CDR3 reads CASSAAGYGYTF. The CDR3 DNA sequence: TGTGCCAGCAGTGCAGCCGGCTATGGCTACACCTTC. Drawing the rest from reference TRBV2 and TRBJ1-2, the complete variable domain is EPEVTQTPSHQVTQMGQEVILRCVPISNHLYFYWYRQILGQKVEFLVSFYNNEISEKSEIFDDQFSVERPDGSNFTLKIRSTKLEDSAMYFCASSAAGYGYTFGSGTRLTVV.

The chain is built from TRBV5-1 and TRBJ2-7, with D uncertain. This CDR3 region has 14 residues. Germline loops: CDR1 SGHRS, CDR2 YFSETQ. With 8 bases removed from V and 0 bases from J, the gap between germline ends came to 15 bases. This CDR3 is CARVPPPVSYEQYF. The CDR3 nucleotides are TGCGCCAGAGTGCCGCCCCCGGTCTCCTACGAGCAGTACTTC.

The gene calls are TRBV24-1 and TRBJ2-7, with 7 bases identical to TRBD1. After removal of 7 bases from V and 3 bases from J, the junction contained 8 bases not matched to a gene. The CDR3 contains 14 residues. The germline CDR1 and CDR2 sequences are KGHDR and SFDVKD. CDR3 in DNA: TGTGCCACCAGGCAAGGGACAGTTTACTACGAGCAGTACTTC. Residues: CATRQGTVYYEQYF.

The chain has TRBV2 and TRBJ1-2; D is ambiguous. Germline assignment: CDR1 SNHLY and CDR2 FYNNEI. This CDR3 has 13 amino acids. V gave up 11 bases and J gave up 5 bases, with 18 bases separating them. The CDR3 spells CAEVGGQTYGYTF. The CDR3 DNA follows: TGTGCCGAAGTGGGCGGGCAGACTTATGGCTACACCTTC.

The table lists this clone with a few counts. J is TRBJ1-5 and V is TRBV7-8, with D possibly being TRBD1 (5 bases). The CDR3 spans 18 residues. Trimming stripped 5 bases from V and 4 bases from J, with 24 bases between. The germline V gene has CDR1 SGHVS and CDR2 FQNEAQ. CDR3 protein: CASSGHDTMLLRNQPQHF. The DNA for the CDR3 is TGTGCCAGCAGCGGACATGACACTATGTTGCTTCGGAATCAGCCCCAGCATTTT.

The chain is built from TRBV19 and TRBJ1-2, with D unclear. Trimming took off 6 bases at V and 5 bases at J, with 7 bases between the two ends. This CDR3 has 11 amino acids. The germline V gene has CDR1 LNHDA and CDR2 SQIVND (reference sequence). The CDR3 reads CASRQTYGYTF. As DNA, the CDR3 is TGTGCCAGTAGGCAGACATATGGCTACACCTTC.